Sequencing of this TCR beta chain was carried out in a study of shared clonotypes between healthy human individuals (dated by TCRdb to 2018 to 2021). Context from the whole study: The cohort comprised a couple of women and a few men aged 18 to 49 years. Leukapheresis yielded between about 0.94 and 8.9 billion PBMCs per donor. To increase sequencing depth and limit assay-specific biases, TCR repertoire library preparation and sequencing were carried out by different laboratories using diverse techniques. For each donor, three plates each were used for CD4 naive and CD4 memory, two plates were used for CD8 naive, and one plate was used for CD8 memory. To estimate repertoire size and how much clonotype sharing occurs between individuals, the study deeply sequenced the blood TCR repertoires of 5 or 6 healthy adults.

The paper as a whole reports these results and caveats: Naive subsets generally had larger estimated clonotype richness than memory subsets did. Sampling was restricted to blood, and TCR repertoires in tissues likely differ from the TCR repertoires found in blood. Across four donors, approximately 5% of naive CD4, roughly 3.3% of naive CD8, around 2.1% of memory CD4, and around 0.4% of memory CD8 clonotypes were shared. Because the study included only a small number of donors, the genetic and exposure-history diversity represented was limited. Pairwise subsampling led to the expectation that sequencing depth would affect the degree of clonotype sharing among donors. Clonotypes shared by all four sorted-subset donors showed higher generation probabilities than non-shared clonotypes. Incomplete sequencing was indicated by rarefaction of sorted-subset datasets, despite the large sequencing depth.

CDR1 and CDR2 are drawn from the germline V gene: SNHLY, FYNNEI. V was cut back by 3 bases and J by 7 bases, leaving a gap of 13 bases between them. Including the terminal cysteine and phenylalanine, the CDR3 comprises 13 residues. The CDR3 DNA has 39 bases and is translated from base 1. Healthy HIV-negative adults with no recently reported acute infections or vaccinations were included as donors. All donors were Caucasian adults living in Nashville, Tennessee, USA. CD8 memory samples combined magnetically selected CD45RO+ cells with CCR7-negative CD45RA+ effector memory (TemRA) cells. Blood was collected by leukapheresis, and PBMCs were isolated by Ficoll-Histopaque density gradient centrifugation and then cryopreserved in liquid nitrogen vapor phase. Purity and quantity of every magnetically sorted T cell population were checked by analytical flow cytometry. From each sorted fraction, genomic DNA was isolated and quantified by UV absorbance on a Nanodrop 2000c.

With respect to this clone: The target of this receptor is not known. Base qualities were left out, and no much larger clone turns up one base away.

Using the deep immunoSEQ assay, TCR CDR3 regions were amplified from genomic DNA by multiplex PCR. Genomic DNA extracted from each cell subset was distributed evenly over all wells of several immunoSEQ 96-well plates, and each plate served as one replicate. For sorted subsets, approximately 200 ng of genomic DNA, equivalent to roughly 30,000 T cell genomes, went into each replicate PCR. Purified libraries were quantified with a Qubit 3.0 fluorometer, sized on a Bioanalyzer 2100, and re-quantified with the KAPA Library Quantification kit. Every immunoSEQ 96-well plate was sequenced on a separate single-read 150-cycle Illumina NextSeq 550 flow cell. For the original study's pipeline: The immunoSEQ output contained only junctional sequences without quality scores, so filtering could not match that applied to full-length reads. Sequences were annotated with PyIR, a Python wrapper for IgBLAST v1.9, using IMGT germline references to assign V/J genes and CDR3. Reads were removed for weak V/J assignments (E-value above 1e-6), missing CDR3, stop codons, out-of-frame junctions, or ambiguous translated residues. V3J clonotypes were defined by identical inferred V gene, J gene, and CDR3 amino acid sequence. Percentage overlap between repertoires was computed as shared unique clonotypes divided by the size of the smaller repertoire. RTK rarefaction, the Chao1 estimator, and Recon v2.1 estimates of unobserved clonotypes were used to assess repertoire richness. For all TCRbeta clonotypes obtained by the gDNA method from a handful of donors, generation probabilities were computed with OLGA. TCRdb retrieved this table from immuneACCESS and kept in-frame rearrangements only. Not all clones are present; in checked studies, unresolved V genes account for under half, and no reason is known for the remainder. That table supplies the V and J calls and clone size; D and trimming were determined from the DNA. The sample includes approximately 110,000 clones, with around 71% observed a single time. Of the sample, about 24% is held by the ten largest clones.

Source material: memory CD8+ T cells sorted from blood. According to the study, the label for this sample's cell subset or site signals: CD45RO+ cells pooled with CCR7-negative TemRA cells. The origin of this receptor is a woman aged 25 to 39 in good health. The chain was built from TRBV2 and TRBJ2-7, with TRBD2 tentatively as D gene (5 bases match). The nucleotides are TGTGCCAGCAGTGAGCCGCGCCGCGGGGAGCAGTACTTC. Translated, it gives CASSEPRRGEQYF.